Listed below are T cell receptor beta chains from one sample, sequenced in a study of blood T cell repertoires in COVID-19. Clones were read by immunoSEQ multiplex PCR, and TCRdb kept only the in-frame ones, dropping some. This table has 50,000 to 55,000 clones, about 83% appearing once. Sample: peripheral blood. The source of these receptors is a woman of 80 years or more with acute or convalescent COVID-19. Each CDR3 is given with its conserved first and last residue. The D gene is left open where the match is weak. Size tells how often a clone was seen (once, few, many) or the class of an expanded clone, and some rows leave it out.

CASSQMGGSYEQYF	TGTGCCAGCAGCCAAATGGGAGGGTCCTACGAGCAGTACTTC	TRBD2	NA	TRBV3-1/TRBV3-2	TRBJ2-7
CASSLDGNQPQHF	TGCGCCAGCAGCTTGGACGGGAATCAGCCCCAGCATTTT	NA	NA	TRBV5-1	TRBJ1-5
CASSLYRETEAFF	TGTGCCAGCAGCCTCTACAGGGAAACTGAAGCTTTCTTT	NA	NA	TRBV11-1	TRBJ1-1
CAIRGGGGYTF	TGTGCCATCAGAGGAGGAGGGGGCTACACCTTC	NA	NA	TRBV10-3	TRBJ1-2
CASSPTEPGELFF	TGTGCCAGCAGTCCCACAGAGCCCGGGGAGCTGTTTTTT	NA	once	TRBV2	TRBJ2-2
CASSLVTSGPYNEQFF	TGTGCCAGCAGTTTAGTGACTAGCGGCCCCTACAATGAGCAGTTCTTC	TRBD2	NA	TRBV28	TRBJ2-1
CASSTGLGRETQYF	TGCGCCAGCAGCACGGGACTGGGTCGGGAGACCCAGTACTTC	NA	once	TRBV5-1	TRBJ2-5
CAIRPGQGNSPLHF	TGTGCCATCAGACCGGGACAGGGAAATTCACCCCTCCACTTT	TRBD1	NA	TRBV10-3	TRBJ1-6
CASSLQTGFVQETQYF	TGTGCCAGCAGTTTACAGACAGGGTTTGTTCAAGAGACCCAGTACTTC	TRBD1	NA	TRBV28	TRBJ2-5
CASSQDGGSNTGELFF	TGTGCCAGCAGCCAAGACGGAGGATCGAACACCGGGGAGCTGTTTTTT	NA	NA	TRBV4-2	TRBJ2-2